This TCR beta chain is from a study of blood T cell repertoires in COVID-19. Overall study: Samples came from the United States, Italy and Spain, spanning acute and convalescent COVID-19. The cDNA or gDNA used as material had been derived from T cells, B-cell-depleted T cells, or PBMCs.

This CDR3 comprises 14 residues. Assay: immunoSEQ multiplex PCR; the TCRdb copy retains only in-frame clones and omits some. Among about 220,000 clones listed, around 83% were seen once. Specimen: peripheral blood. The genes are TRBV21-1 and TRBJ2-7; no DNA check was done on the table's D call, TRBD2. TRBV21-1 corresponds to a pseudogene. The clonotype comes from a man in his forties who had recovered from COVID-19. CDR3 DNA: TGTGCCAGCAGCAAAGTGCGGGGCCCCAGCGAGCAGTACTTC. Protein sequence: CASSKVRGPSEQYF.